These T cell receptor beta chains were read from a single sample in a study of blood T cell repertoires in COVID-19. TCRdb's table, derived via immunoSEQ multiplex PCR, lists solely in-frame clones and lacks some. This table has 70,000 to 100,000 clones, 88% appearing once. The sequencing input was peripheral blood. Receptor source: a woman of 80 years or more with active COVID-19. Each CDR3 is given with its conserved first and last residue. The order of the fields is J gene, clone size, V gene, D gene, CDR3 DNA, CDR3 protein. D genes are given only for firm matches. Expanded clones get a size class; other rows say once, few or many, or leave the size out.

TRBJ1-1	.	TRBV27	.	TGTGCCAGCAGGAGAGTTATGAACACTGAAGCTTTCTTT	CASRRVMNTEAFF
TRBJ1-5	.	TRBV6-1	TRBD1	TGTGCCAGCAGTGATGGGACAGGTAGCAATCAGCCCCAGCATTTT	CASSDGTGSNQPQHF
TRBJ1-1	.	TRBV9	.	TGTGCCAGCAGCGCACGAGGGGGAGTCGGCACTGAAGCTTTCTTT	CASSARGGVGTEAFF
TRBJ2-3	.	TRBV7-9	TRBD2	TGTGCCAGCAGCTCGACTAGCGTCGGAGGTACAGATACGCAGTATTTT	CASSSTSVGGTDTQYF
TRBJ2-5	.	TRBV6-6	.	TGTGCCAGCAGCCCGACTTTATGGGAGACCCAGTACTTC	CASSPTLWETQYF
TRBJ1-2	.	TRBV24-1	.	TGTGCCACCAGTGATCCCGATCTTCTGGGCCTCGGCTACACCTTC	CATSDPDLLGLGYTF
TRBJ1-2	.	TRBV28	.	TGTGCCAGCAGTTTATCTAGACAGTTGCCTAGTGGCTACACCTTC	CASSLSRQLPSGYTF
TRBJ1-1	.	TRBV6-2/TRBV6-3	TRBD1	TGTGCCAGCAGTCCGACGGACAGGGTGCCTGAAGCTTTCTTT	CASSPTDRVPEAFF
TRBJ2-7	few	TRBV28	.	TGTGCCAGCAGTTTGCGGGGAGCCCCCTACGAGCAGTACTTC	CASSLRGAPYEQYF
TRBJ1-6	few	TRBV30	.	TGTGCCTGGAGTGGTCGGAATTCACCCCTCCACTTT	CAWSGRNSPLHF
TRBJ1-1	.	TRBV2	.	TGTGCCAGCATGGTAGAGATGAACACTGAAGCTTTCTTT	CASMVEMNTEAFF
TRBJ2-1	.	TRBV7-6	TRBD1	TGTGCCAGCAGCTTATCCGGGACAGGGATAAATGAGCAGTTCTTC	CASSLSGTGINEQFF
TRBJ2-7	.	TRBV2	.	TGTGCCAGCAGTCCCGCGGCGGGATTGGCGCAGTACTTC	CASSPAAGLAQYF
TRBJ2-7	.	TRBV4-3	.	TGCGCCAGCAGCCAGCAGGGACACCCCTACGAGCAGTACTTC	CASSQQGHPYEQYF
TRBJ2-3	.	TRBV6-6	.	TGTGCCAGCACCCCCTTTAGCACAGATACGCAGTATTTT	CASTPFSTDTQYF
TRBJ2-3	once	TRBV7-9	.	TGTGCCAGCCGCCCGGGTCGGGGACACCTTAGCACAGATACGCAGTATTTT	CASRPGRGHLSTDTQYF
TRBJ1-2	.	TRBV15	TRBD1	TGTGCCACCAGCGTCGACAGGGGGGGTGGCTACACCTTC	CATSVDRGGGYTF
TRBJ2-7	.	TRBV6-1	.	TGTGCCAGCAGTGAAGGGCTGAGGATCTACGAGCAGTACTTC	CASSEGLRIYEQYF
TRBJ2-6	few	TRBV19	TRBD1	TGTGCCAGTAGCGTGACAGGGACTGGGGCCAACGTCCTGACTTTC	CASSVTGTGANVLTF
TRBJ2-3	.	TRBV7-9	TRBD2	TGTGCCAGCAGCTTCAAGGGGACTAGTCAACGTCAGACGCAGTATTTT	CASSFKGTSQRQTQYF
TRBJ2-5	.	TRBV5-1	.	TGCGCCAGCAGCTTGGCCTTAGAGACCCAGTACTTC	CASSLALETQYF
TRBJ2-1	.	TRBV3-1/TRBV3-2	.	TGTGCCAGCAGCCAAGACTTCGATGAGCAGTTCTTC	CASSQDFDEQFF
TRBJ1-4	.	TRBV21-1	.	TGTGCCAGCAGCAAACGAGAGACAAAAGGGGGGGGTGAAAAACTGTTTTTT	CASSKRETKGGGEKLFF
TRBJ2-7	.	TRBV12-5	.	TGTGCTAGTGGTTTGGTACGCGACGGGAGAGACTACGAGCAGTACTTC	CASGLVRDGRDYEQYF
TRBJ2-5	.	TRBV7-8	TRBD1	TGTGCCAGCAGCTTAAGGACAGGGGAGGAAGAGACCCAGTACTTC	CASSLRTGEEETQYF
TRBJ2-7	.	TRBV5-1	.	TGCGCCAGCAGCTCACTTGCGGCCTCCTACGAGCAGTACTTC	CASSSLAASYEQYF